Below are 32 T cell receptor beta chains sequenced from a single sample in a study of blood T cell repertoires in COVID-19. The data were produced by immunoSEQ multiplex PCR, yet TCRdb's version contains in-frame clones alone and is incomplete. Among some 160,000 clones listed, 80% were seen once. The sample was peripheral blood. These receptors came from a woman between 45 and 65 years old with acute or convalescent COVID-19.

Of note for this clone: This sample includes further DNA sequences coding for the same CDR3. The gene calls are TRBV19 and TRBJ1-5; D remains unclear. The CDR3 covers 12 residues. Trimming took 5 bases from V and 6 from J, leaving 8 bases between them. Germline V gene lookup returns CDR1 LNHDA and CDR2 SQIVND (reference sequence). Here the CDR3 DNA reads TGTGCCAGTAGTTTACTTCGTCAGCCCCAGCATTTT. Encoded protein: CASSLLRQPQHF.

The table lists this clone with a few counts. The chain couples TRBV7-9 to TRBJ2-3; D perhaps matches TRBD2 (5 bases). CDR1 is SEHNR, CDR2 FQNEAQ, per germline (reference sequence). CDR3 length: 16 residues. V dropped 4 bases and J dropped 0 bases, with 14 bases sitting between them. In DNA, the CDR3 is TGTGCCAGCAGCTCAAACTTTTGGACTAGCACAGATACGCAGTATTTT. It is translated as CASSSNFWTSTDTQYF.

This chain joins TRBV18 and TRBJ2-7; 9 bases fit TRBD2. CDR3 length: 15 amino acids. Germline CDR1 KGHSH, CDR2 LQKENI. Unmatched junction bases numbered 8, after V lost 3 bases and J lost 5 bases. CDR3 loop: CASSPGRTSGHEQYF. CDR3 DNA sequence: TGTGCCAGCTCACCCGGTCGTACTAGCGGGCACGAGCAGTACTTC.

The chain is built from TRBV6-5 and TRBJ1-1, with 11 bases aligning to TRBD1. This CDR3 spans 14 amino acids. V lost 4 bases, J lost 5 bases, and 3 bases stayed unmatched. Germline V gene lookup returns CDR1 MNHEY and CDR2 SVGAGI. This CDR3 is CASSSGQGGTEAFF. The CDR3, as DNA: TGTGCCAGCAGTTCGGGACAGGGGGGGACTGAAGCTTTCTTT.

The CDR3, as DNA: TGCGCCAGCAGCTTTACCGGGACTAGCGGGGGAAATGAGCAGTTCTTC. Its translation: CASSFTGTSGGNEQFF. J is TRBJ2-1 and V is TRBV5-1, with 14 bases matching TRBD2. The germline V gene encodes CDR1 SGHRS and CDR2 YFSETQ. V trimming: 2 bases; J trimming: 7 bases; junction bases outside the gene matches: 5. The CDR3 loop spans 16 amino acids.

The chain combines TRBV1 with TRBJ1-2; no DNA check was done on the table's D call, TRBD1. TRBV1 is a listed pseudogene. There are 16 residues in the CDR3. The CDR3 loop is CTSSQDRTGYIYGYTF. DNA for the CDR3: TGCACCAGCAGCCAAGACCGGACAGGATACATCTATGGCTACACCTTC.

This sequence joins TRBV28 and TRBJ2-3; no reliable D call. The CDR3 loop spans 13 amino acids. Germline CDR1 is MDHEN and CDR2 is SYDVKM. The V and J ends lost 5 bases and 2 bases respectively, with 8 bases between them. The CDR3 loop is CASSTPSTDTQYF. The CDR3, as DNA: TGTGCCAGCAGTACACCATCCACAGATACGCAGTATTTT.

As DNA, the CDR3 is TGCGCCAGCAGCCAAGCGTTGGGACAGACCTACGAGCAGTACTTC. Amino acids: CASSQALGQTYEQYF. This chain links TRBV4-3 with TRBJ2-7; TRBD1 aligns across 7 bases. With 1 base clipped from V and 2 bases from J, the junction kept 5 bases outside the gene matches. The CDR3 runs 15 residues. Germline lookup yields CDR1 LGHNA and CDR2 YSLEER.

This sequence joins TRBV5-1 and TRBJ2-7; no definite D call. Germline V gene lookup returns CDR1 SGHRS and CDR2 YFSETQ. The V end lost 7 bases, the J end lost 2 bases, and 16 bases lay between the germline ends. The CDR3 runs 14 residues. CDR3 sequence (DNA): TGCGCCAGCTCCAGAGACGGGTCCCCCTACGAGCAGTACTTC. Protein sequence: CASSRDGSPYEQYF.

The chain combines TRBV7-2 with TRBJ1-2, with TRBD1 identical over 11 bases. J lost 4 bases, V lost 5 bases, and 12 bases had no gene match. The germline V gene has CDR1 SGHTA and CDR2 FQGNSA. CDR3 length: 17 amino acids. CDR3 nucleotide sequence: TGTGCCAGCAGCCAACCGGGACAGGGGGTCGCGAGCTATGGCTACACCTTC. Protein: CASSQPGQGVASYGYTF.

This rearrangement joins TRBV5-1 to TRBJ1-2; 7 bases fit TRBD1. The germline gives CDR1 SGHRS, CDR2 YFSETQ. V was clipped by 4 bases and J by 4 bases; unmatched bases: 4. There are 13 residues in the CDR3. CDR3 sequence (DNA): TGCGCCAGCAGCCACGGACAGGTCTATGGCTACACCTTC. This gives the protein CASSHGQVYGYTF. Full variable domain (outside the CDR3, taken from reference TRBV5-1 and TRBJ1-2): KAGVTQTPRYLIKTRGQQVTLSCSPISGHRSVSWYQQTPGQGLQFLFEYFSETQRNKGNFPGRFSGRQFSNSRSEMNVSTLELGDSALYLCASSHGQVYGYTFGSGTRLTVV.

This clone has a handful of counts. The chain joins TRBV15 to TRBJ2-1; D possibly corresponds to TRBD2 (5 bases). The CDR3 runs to 15 residues. Germline values: CDR1 LNHNV, CDR2 YYDKDF (reference sequence). The V and J ends lost 1 base and 5 bases respectively, with 12 bases between them. As DNA, the CDR3 is TGTGCCACCAGCAGAGGCGGCGGGTTGAACAATGAGCAGTTCTTC. It yields the protein CATSRGGGLNNEQFF.

The chain couples TRBV9 to TRBJ2-7, with no clear D. The length of the CDR3 is 15 residues. Germline V gives CDR1 SGDLS, CDR2 YYNGEE. Deletions cut 0 bases from V and 0 bases from J, with 10 bases between. The CDR3 nucleotides are TGTGCCAGCAGCGTAGGTGGAGTCAGCTCCTACGAGCAGTACTTC. Protein product: CASSVGGVSSYEQYF.

The gene calls are TRBV25-1 and TRBJ2-7; no definite D call. The CDR3 runs 13 residues. Germline-derived CDR1 and CDR2 are MGHDK and SYGVNS. The V end was cut by 4 bases, the J end by 2 bases, with 9 bases between. The CDR3: CASSVLSTYEQYF. The CDR3 nucleotides read TGTGCCAGCAGTGTATTGTCTACCTACGAGCAGTACTTC.

This sequence joins TRBV4-1 and TRBJ1-3, with D possibly being TRBD1 (5 bases). Germline CDR1 reads MGHRA; CDR2 reads YSYEKL. Between the trimmed V and J ends, which lost 0 bases and 2 bases, there was a span of 11 bases. This CDR3 is 16 amino acids long. Here the CDR3 reads CASSQDWGVTGNTIYF. In nucleotides, the CDR3 is TGCGCCAGCAGCCAAGATTGGGGCGTCACTGGAAACACCATATATTTT.

The rearrangement uses TRBV6-5 and TRBJ1-6, with 9 bases fitting TRBD1. Losses at the gene ends were 7 bases for V and 10 bases for J; bases not matched to a gene: 5. The germline CDR1 and CDR2 sequences are MNHEY and SVGAGI. The CDR3 loop spans 13 amino acids. CDR3 nucleotide sequence: TGTGCCAGCAATACAGGGGGCGTATCACCCCTCCACTTT. Protein product: CASNTGGVSPLHF.

V usage is TRBV6-5 and J usage is TRBJ1-4; no definite D call. Trimming stripped 6 bases from V and 0 bases from J, with 11 bases between. The V gene's germline CDR1 is MNHEY and CDR2 SVGAGI. CDR3 length: 15 residues. The CDR3 reads CASRPFGATNEKLFF. The CDR3 coding sequence is TGTGCCAGCAGGCCTTTCGGGGCAACTAATGAAAAACTGTTTTTT.

The chain recombines TRBV5-1 with TRBJ1-5; D gene uncertain. Trimming pared 4 bases from V and 6 bases from J, leaving 11 bases between. The CDR3 covers 13 residues. Germline CDR1 SGHRS, CDR2 YFSETQ. CDR3 in DNA: TGCGCCAGCAGCACCCAAGGAGGTCAGCCCCAGCATTTT. This encodes CASSTQGGQPQHF.

The genes are TRBV7-3 and TRBJ2-1, with TRBD2 matching 7 bases. V lost 0 bases and J lost 6; bases outside the gene matches: 11. CDR3 length: 17 residues. Germline loops: CDR1 SGHTA, CDR2 FQGTGA. The chain's CDR3 is CASSLTLASGVTNEQFF. The CDR3 coding sequence is TGTGCCAGCAGCTTAACGTTGGCTAGCGGCGTCACCAATGAGCAGTTCTTC.

CDR3 sequence (DNA): TGTGCCAGCAGGACGGGAGGGGGCAATCAGCCCCAGCATTTT. Its translation: CASRTGGGNQPQHF. The rearrangement joins TRBV2 to TRBJ1-5, with a tentative D call TRBD1 (5 bases). CDR1 and CDR2 (germline): SNHLY, FYNNEI. This CDR3 region has 14 residues. Trimming stripped 6 bases from V and 2 bases from J, with 11 bases between.

The chain carries TRBV9 and TRBJ2-3, with 7 nucleotides matching TRBD2. Trimming cost V 4 bases and J 2 bases; bases outside gene matches: 13. CDR1 and CDR2 from the germline V gene are SGDLS and YYNGEE. The CDR3 extends over 17 amino acids. The CDR3 bases are TGTGCCAGCAGCATAAGACCCACAGCGGGGTACACAGATACGCAGTATTTT. Translation: CASSIRPTAGYTDTQYF.

The rearrangement uses TRBV7-6 and TRBJ1-5; D is possibly TRBD1 (5 bases). V lost 1 base and J 3 bases, leaving 13 bases between the germline ends. CDR3 length equals 16 residues. CDR1 is SGHVS and CDR2 is FNYEAQ in the germline V gene. CDR3 sequence reads: CASSLDPPGSNQPQHF. In DNA, the CDR3 is TGTGCCAGCAGCTTAGATCCCCCAGGGTCCAATCAGCCCCAGCATTTT.

This sequence joins TRBV16 and TRBJ2-1, with 8 bases fitting TRBD1. The CDR3 is 18 amino acids. J lost 9 bases, V lost 0 bases, and 16 bases had no gene match. Germline V gives CDR1 KGHSY, CDR2 FQNENV. DNA of the CDR3: TGTGCCAGCAGCCAATCAATTGAATTGGGGGACAGGCCAAGTGAGCAGTTCTTC. It translates to CASSQSIELGDRPSEQFF.

V gene TRBV20-1 combines with J gene TRBJ1-6; perhaps TRBD1 as D (5 bases). Germline V gene sequence: CDR1 DFQATT, CDR2 SNEGSKA (reference sequence). The CDR3 covers 16 residues. Trimming took 3 bases from V and 7 from J, leaving 19 bases between them. The CDR3: CSASYRRDGRNSPLHF. The CDR3 DNA sequence: TGCAGTGCTAGTTATAGACGGGACGGGAGGAATTCACCCCTCCACTTT.

The chain combines TRBV19 with TRBJ1-1; the match to TRBD1 covers 8 bases. Looked up from germline, CDR1 is LNHDA and CDR2 is SQIVND (reference sequence). The CDR3 length is 15 residues. V trimming: 8 bases; J trimming: 7 bases; junction bases outside the gene matches: 15. In nucleotides, the CDR3 is TGTGCCAGTTCTTATCCCGGGCAGGGGGCTCGTGAAGCTTTCTTT. Protein product: CASSYPGQGAREAFF.

The chain carries TRBV7-2 and TRBJ2-1, with 12 bases that match TRBD2. From germline, CDR1 is SGHTA and CDR2 FQGNSA. The CDR3 is made up of 14 amino acids. J was trimmed by 5 bases and V by 5 bases; bases with no gene match: 1. In DNA form, the CDR3 reads TGTGCCAGCAGCAGGACTAGCGGGGACAATGAGCAGTTCTTC. It specifies CASSRTSGDNEQFF.

J is TRBJ1-6 and V is TRBV19, with 9 bases lining up with TRBD1. In germline, CDR1 is LNHDA, CDR2 SQIVND (reference sequence). V lost 4 bases to trimming and J lost 13 bases; unmatched junction nucleotides: 14. The CDR3 runs to 16 residues. The CDR3 loop is CASSTQLQGATGPLHF. The DNA for the CDR3 is TGTGCCAGTAGTACCCAACTACAGGGGGCAACGGGCCCCCTCCACTTT.

The chain combines TRBV4-3 with TRBJ2-2; the D gene is possibly TRBD2 (5 bases). The CDR3 length is 15 residues. Trimming removed 4 bases from V and 1 base from J, with 10 bases in between. Looked up from germline, CDR1 is LGHNA and CDR2 is YSLEER. In nucleotides, the CDR3 is TGCGCCAGCAGCCGTAGCGCCCTGAACACCGGGGAGCTGTTTTTT. It specifies CASSRSALNTGELFF.

The rearrangement links TRBV28 to TRBJ2-1; tentatively, D is TRBD1 (6 bases). The ends were cut back, 4 bases at V and 7 bases at J, with 17 bases in the middle. Germline assignment: CDR1 MDHEN and CDR2 SYDVKM. The CDR3 has 15 residues. CDR3 region: CASSSDSRGGNEQFF. The CDR3 bases are TGTGCCAGCAGTTCGGACAGTAGAGGGGGAAATGAGCAGTTCTTC.

The chain uses TRBV11-2 and TRBJ1-1; 9 positions match TRBD1. The V gene's germline CDR1 is SGHAT and CDR2 FQNNGV. Trimming cost V 5 bases and J 10 bases; bases outside gene matches: 11. The CDR3 has 14 residues. Here the CDR3 DNA reads TGTGCCAGCAGCCCCGACAGGGGGAGGGACGGAGCTTTCTTT. Encoded protein: CASSPDRGRDGAFF.

The CDR3 spells CASSLALGEVQPQHF. Here the CDR3 DNA reads TGTGCCAGCAGCTTAGCGCTGGGAGAAGTTCAGCCCCAGCATTTT. This rearrangement joins TRBV7-2 to TRBJ1-5; no clear D. Deletions cut 0 bases from V and 6 bases from J, with 12 bases between. This CDR3 contains 15 residues. Germline CDR1 SGHTA, CDR2 FQGNSA.

V is TRBV5-8 and J is TRBJ1-2, with D tentatively TRBD1 (5 bases). The CDR3 totals 16 residues. V dropped 4 bases and J dropped 0 bases, with 16 bases sitting between them. From germline, CDR1 is SGHTS and CDR2 YDEGEE. CDR3 residues: CASSPGPGGSNYGYTF. The CDR3 nucleotides read TGTGCCAGCAGCCCGGGGCCTGGGGGGTCTAACTATGGCTACACCTTC.